Listed below are T cell receptor beta chains from one sample, sequenced in a study of T cell repertoires in cytomegalovirus infection. TCRdb redid the calling of the reads with MiXCR, one entry per CDR3 protein. The sample consists of about 85,000 distinct CDR3 sequences, 40% to 50% of them appearing once. These receptors are not linked to any known antigen. Sample: CD8+ T cells from cultured PBMCs, taken from culture after CMV antigen stimulation. The origin of the receptors is a human donor in good health (CMV status not recorded). Some clones in this sample may be carry-over from other donors' samples. Both conserved end residues are part of each CDR3. Fields, in order: CDR3 protein, CDR3 DNA, D gene, V gene, J gene, clone size. D genes are given only for firm matches. Clone sizes are given selectively: once, few, many, or a class where the clone is expanded.

CASSRTTGTEAFF,TGTGCCAGCAGCCGGACTACAGGGACTGAAGCTTTCTTT,NA,TRBV7-8,TRBJ1-1,NA
CASSLTSGGLSYEQYF,TGTGCCAGCAGCTTAACTAGCGGGGGCCTTTCCTACGAGCAGTACTTC,TRBD2,TRBV7-3,TRBJ2-7,many
CASSYSAGGRIGELFF,TGTGCCAGCAGTTACTCGGCGGGGGGTAGAATCGGGGAGCTGTTTTTT,TRBD2,TRBV6-6,TRBJ2-2,few
CASSFRRTSGNEQFF,TGTGCCAGCAGCTTCCGCAGGACTAGCGGCAATGAGCAGTTCTTC,TRBD2,TRBV7-8,TRBJ2-1,few
CASTARGGNNEQFF,TGTGCCAGCACCGCCAGGGGGGGAAACAATGAGCAGTTCTTC,NA,TRBV12-3/TRBV12-4,TRBJ2-1,NA
CASSYMSGASYEQYF,TGTGCCAGCAGTTATATGTCGGGAGCAAGTTACGAGCAGTACTTC,NA,TRBV27,TRBJ2-7,once
CASSPNGRQQFF,TGTGCCAGCAGCCCAAACGGCCGTCAGCAGTTCTTC,NA,TRBV7-3,TRBJ2-1,NA
CASSEKPSVQETQYF,TGTGCCAGCAGTGAAAAGCCTAGCGTCCAAGAGACCCAGTACTTC,NA,TRBV2,TRBJ2-5,NA
CASSLGYGYTF,TGTGCCAGCAGCTTAGGCTATGGCTACACCTTC,NA,TRBV11-2,TRBJ1-2,few
CASSQDGLPEAFF,TGTGCCAGCAGCCAAGATGGTCTGCCTGAAGCTTTCTTT,NA,TRBV4-2,TRBJ1-1,NA
CASGPPTGELFF,TGTGCTAGTGGTCCACCCACCGGGGAGCTGTTTTTT,NA,TRBV12-5,TRBJ2-2,NA
CASSRVGGSSQNIQYF,TGCGCCAGCAGCCGAGTTGGAGGTTCATCCCAAAACATTCAGTACTTC,NA,TRBV4-1,TRBJ2-4,NA
CASSRDYTAGELFF,TGTGCCAGCAGCCGGGACTATACGGCCGGGGAGCTGTTTTTT,TRBD2,TRBV7-2,TRBJ2-2,NA
CASSLGGTDQETQYF,TGTGCCAGCAGCTTAGGAGGGACAGACCAAGAGACCCAGTACTTC,TRBD1,TRBV7-2,TRBJ2-5,many
CASSYSGRALDEQYF,TGTGCCAGCAGTTACAGCGGGAGGGCCCTGGACGAGCAGTACTTC,TRBD2,TRBV6-2/TRBV6-3,TRBJ2-7,NA
CASSLAGTGAHEQFF,TGTGCCAGCAGCTTGGCCGGGACAGGGGCCCATGAGCAGTTCTTC,TRBD1,TRBV5-6,TRBJ2-1,NA
CASSLAVTEAFF,TGTGCCAGCAGCTTAGCTGTCACTGAAGCTTTCTTT,NA,TRBV7-8,TRBJ1-1,NA
CSARDLGTMRLGLGDEQYF,TGCAGTGCTAGAGATCTTGGCACAATGCGATTGGGGCTGGGGGACGAGCAGTACTTC,NA,TRBV20-1,TRBJ2-7,NA
CASSLVHVGGVYGYTF,TGTGCCAGCAGTTTAGTTCACGTAGGAGGGGTCTATGGCTACACCTTC,NA,TRBV28,TRBJ1-2,NA
CASSLGTVEAFF,TGTGCCAGCAGCTTGGGGACAGTTGAAGCTTTCTTT,TRBD1,TRBV7-8,TRBJ1-1,few
CASSLSTMGTEAFF,TGTGCCAGCAGTTTATCGACTATGGGAACTGAAGCTTTCTTT,NA,TRBV27,TRBJ1-1,NA
CASRVGRNVVYNEQFF,TGTGCCAGTAGAGTGGGCCGGAACGTGGTCTACAATGAGCAGTTCTTC,NA,TRBV19,TRBJ2-1,few
CASSPPGGRHFYEQYF,TGTGCCAGCAGCCCGCCCGGAGGGCGCCATTTCTACGAGCAGTACTTC,NA,TRBV7-6,TRBJ2-7,NA
CASSPDPDRGTDTQYF,TGTGCCAGTAGTCCTGACCCTGACAGGGGAACAGATACGCAGTATTTT,TRBD1,TRBV19,TRBJ2-3,few
CARQGTTSYNEQFF,TGTGCCCGCCAAGGGACGACCTCCTACAATGAGCAGTTCTTC,NA,TRBV30,TRBJ2-1,NA
CSARVGTVHQPQHF,TGCAGTGCTAGAGTGGGGACAGTTCATCAGCCCCAGCATTTT,TRBD1,TRBV20-1,TRBJ1-5,NA
CASSLTSASDTQYF,TGTGCCAGCAGCTTGACTAGCGCATCAGATACGCAGTATTTT,TRBD2,TRBV5-4,TRBJ2-3,NA
CASSLAAGGQETQYF,TGTGCCAGCAGCTTAGCGGCGGGGGGACAAGAGACCCAGTACTTC,TRBD2,TRBV11-2,TRBJ2-5,many
CASSRTGGHNEQFF,TGTGCCAGTAGTCGGACAGGGGGCCACAATGAGCAGTTCTTC,TRBD1,TRBV19,TRBJ2-1,once
CASSPEGNTIYF,TGTGCCAGCAGCCCAGAAGGAAACACCATATATTTT,NA,TRBV7-8,TRBJ1-3,few
CASSLGPGGENEQFF,TGTGCCAGCAGCTTAGGGCCCGGTGGGGAAAATGAGCAGTTCTTC,NA,TRBV7-2,TRBJ2-1,many
CASSPTGGHSQPQHF,TGTGCCAGCAGTCCGACAGGGGGCCATAGTCAGCCCCAGCATTTT,TRBD1,TRBV6-5,TRBJ1-5,NA
CASSPLDTQYF,TGTGCCAGCAGCCCCTTAGATACGCAGTATTTT,NA,TRBV7-3,TRBJ2-3,NA
CASSPNGLALFQETQYF,TGTGCCAGCAGCCCCAACGGATTAGCGCTTTTCCAAGAGACCCAGTACTTC,NA,TRBV12-3/TRBV12-4,TRBJ2-5,NA
CASSFGDSQETQYF,TGTGCCAGCAGCTTTGGGGACAGCCAAGAGACCCAGTACTTC,TRBD1,TRBV7-4,TRBJ2-5,NA
CASSLQVAGGRDTQYF,TGTGCCAGCAGCCTGCAAGTAGCGGGGGGGCGGGATACGCAGTATTTT,TRBD2,TRBV11-2,TRBJ2-3,NA
CASSLGGSGYNEQFF,TGTGCCAGCAGCTTGGGCGGGAGTGGGTACAATGAGCAGTTCTTC,TRBD2,TRBV11-2,TRBJ2-1,few
CASSAPQLAGGLDTQYF,TGTGCCAGCAGTGCTCCCCAGCTAGCGGGGGGGTTGGATACGCAGTATTTT,TRBD2,TRBV2,TRBJ2-3,NA
CASSSRLGDSFYGYTF,TGTGCCAGCAGTTCTAGGTTGGGGGATTCCTTTTATGGCTACACCTTC,NA,TRBV12-3/TRBV12-4,TRBJ1-2,NA
CASSLASSAKYEQYF,TGTGCCAGCAGCTTAGCATCGTCAGCGAAATACGAGCAGTACTTC,NA,TRBV7-8,TRBJ2-7,few
CASSPLRELFF,TGTGCCAGCAGCCCCCTCCGGGAGCTGTTTTTT,NA,TRBV12-3/TRBV12-4,TRBJ2-2,NA
CASSFWDTAYEQYF,TGTGCCAGCAGTTTTTGGGACACCGCCTACGAGCAGTACTTC,NA,TRBV28,TRBJ2-7,few
CASSGQNDYGYTF,TGTGCCAGCAGTGGGCAGAACGACTATGGCTACACCTTC,NA,TRBV6-1,TRBJ1-2,NA
CASSQDPPPGTNEKLFF,TGCGCCAGCAGCCAAGATCCCCCGCCGGGCACTAATGAAAAACTGTTTTTT,NA,TRBV4-3,TRBJ1-4,few
CASGQDISYEQYF,TGTGCCAGCGGTCAGGACATATCCTACGAGCAGTACTTC,NA,TRBV28,TRBJ2-7,few
CASSLGARLGTDTQYF,TGTGCCAGCAGCTTAGGGGCCCGGTTAGGGACAGATACGCAGTATTTT,NA,TRBV7-6,TRBJ2-3,NA
CASSPRASGRASEQFF,TGTGCCAGCAGTCCTAGGGCTAGCGGGAGGGCCAGTGAGCAGTTCTTC,TRBD2,TRBV12-3/TRBV12-4,TRBJ2-1,NA
CASSQGPLGEQYF,TGTGCCAGCAGTCAGGGCCCATTGGGGGAGCAGTACTTC,NA,TRBV6-1,TRBJ2-7,NA
CASSPGALANTEAFF,TGTGCCAGCAGCCCAGGGGCCCTCGCGAACACTGAAGCTTTCTTT,NA,TRBV6-6,TRBJ1-1,NA
CASTSPKGAGGFNEQFF,TGTGCCAGCACGTCCCCTAAAGGAGCGGGGGGGTTTAATGAGCAGTTCTTC,TRBD2,TRBV12-3/TRBV12-4,TRBJ2-1,NA